This paragraph reports one TCR beta chain. This record belongs to a study of blood T cell repertoires in COVID-19. Clones were read by immunoSEQ multiplex PCR, and TCRdb kept only the in-frame ones, dropping some. The data contain under 200,000 clones, around 90% of them singletons. Germline lookup yields CDR1 LGHDT and CDR2 YNNKEL (reference sequence). Trimming removed 0 bases at V and 0 bases at J, with 24 bases between. The CDR3 sequence is 22 residues long. The V and J genes are TRBV3-1 (or the pseudogene TRBV3-2) and TRBJ2-6, with D possibly being TRBD2 (7 bases). The sequence came from a woman aged 18-30 years who had recovered from COVID-19. Sample: PBMCs or T cells enriched from blood (not recorded which). Here the CDR3 DNA reads TGTGCCAGCAGCCAAGAGGGGGGGACAAGGCCCATCCTACCCTCTGGGGCCAACGTCCTGACTTTC. Protein sequence: CASSQEGGTRPILPSGANVLTF.